This entry is about one T cell receptor (beta chain). The sample is drawn from a study of blood T cells in healthy people across ages. A J-beta primer mix and a sample-barcoded 5' primer were used in a second PCR of roughly 7 to 12 cycles. TCRdb analysed the 5' RACE reads with MiXCR anew, one entry per CDR3 protein. The sample consists of 850,000 to 1,300,000 distinct CDR3 sequences, 45% of them appearing once. Trimming pared 0 bases from V and 5 bases from J, leaving 7 bases between. CDR3 length equals 12 residues. The germline CDR1 and CDR2 sequences are GTSNPN and SVGIG (reference sequence). Sequencing was done on a sample of blood. The chain joins TRBV30 to TRBJ2-5; no firm D call. The TCR was taken from a woman aged 55-69 years in good health. CDR3 in DNA: TGTGCCTGGAGTGTACTGGGCGAGACCCAGTACTTC. Translated: CAWSVLGETQYF.